What follows describes a single TCR beta chain. Antigen specificity is unknown. Unique molecular identifiers were incorporated when the TCRbeta library was constructed. TCRdb called the PCR reads again in MiXCR, with one record for every CDR3 protein. The table records about 540,000 distinct CDR3 sequences, about a quarter of them present only once. This record belongs to a study of T-cell reconstitution after alpha-beta-depleted transplantation in children. Trimming removed 0 bases at V and 4 bases at J, with 7 bases between. Germline CDR1 is SGHRS and CDR2 is YFSETQ. The CDR3 runs 14 residues. Findings and limits, study-wide: Diversity and T-cell counts at one year after transplant derived mostly from new T cells. For some patients, TCRbeta diversity was high at day 60 because of recipient T cells and thymic progenitors that survived. Several hundred expanded graft clones reportedly gave rise to the alpha-beta T cells present about two months after transplant.

The specimen comprised PBMCs, sampled before TCRalphabeta/CD19-depleted stem cell transplant. The origin of this receptor is a boy under two years old with Wiskott-Aldrich syndrome, due to receive a stem cell transplant. The rearrangement uses TRBV5-1 and TRBJ1-4; D remains unclear. For the CDR3, the DNA is TGCGCCAGCAGCTTGGAGGGAAGTAATGAAAAACTGTTTTTT. Its translation is CASSLEGSNEKLFF.